The 18 T cell receptor beta chains listed next were all sequenced from one sample in a study of early T cells in non-severe SARS-CoV-2 infection. TCRdb passed the 5' RACE reads through MiXCR, listing each CDR3 protein once. The sample consists of roughly 97,000 distinct CDR3 sequences, about 10% of them appearing once. The sequenced sample was whole blood, obtained at baseline. The receptors were gathered from an adult who was a healthcare worker with PCR-confirmed SARS-CoV-2 infection or an uninfected control (not recorded which).

This clonotype was seen more than once but under ten times. Here the CDR3 reads CASSQEASGRAGEQYF. CDR3 DNA sequence: TGCGCCAGCAGCCAAGAGGCTAGCGGGAGGGCGGGGGAGCAGTACTTC. The chain carries TRBV4-1 and TRBJ2-7; 12 bases are a match to TRBD2. The germline CDR1 and CDR2 sequences are MGHRA and YSYEKL. V lost 0 bases to trimming and J lost 7 bases; unmatched junction nucleotides: 7. This CDR3 is 16 amino acids long.

The chain carries TRBV2 and TRBJ1-6; TRBD1 aligns across 10 bases. The germline V gene has CDR1 SNHLY and CDR2 FYNNEI. V dropped 6 bases and J dropped 8; count of bases not matched to a gene: 4. CDR3 length equals 14 residues. CDR3 in DNA: TGTGCCAGCAGCCCCGGGACAGGGGATTCACCCCTCCACTTT. The encoded protein is CASSPGTGDSPLHF. The full variable domain, with the rest looked up from reference TRBV2 and TRBJ1-6, is EPEVTQTPSHQVTQMGQEVILRCVPISNHLYFYWYRQILGQKVEFLVSFYNNEISEKSEIFDDQFSVERPDGSNFTLKIRSTKLEDSAMYFCASSPGTGDSPLHFGNGTRLTVT.

The table lists this clonotype with many counts. The gene calls are TRBV7-2 and TRBJ2-7, with a tentative D call TRBD1 (6 bases). V lost 5 bases, J lost 2 bases, and 13 bases lay in between. Per the germline V gene, CDR1 is SGHTA and CDR2 is FQGNSA. CDR3 length: 14 residues. CDR3 bases: TGTGCCAGCAGCCAAAACCCAGGGGCCTACGAGCAGTACTTC. As protein: CASSQNPGAYEQYF. The whole variable domain, filled in from reference TRBV7-2 and TRBJ2-7, reads GAGVSQSPSNKVTEKGKDVELRCDPISGHTALYWYRQSLGQGLEFLIYFQGNSAPDKSGLPSDRFSAERTGGSVSTLTIQRTQQEDSAVYLCASSQNPGAYEQYFGPGTRLTVT.

This clonotype came up a few times. The chain employs TRBV9 and TRBJ2-1; D is tentatively TRBD1 or TRBD2 (5 bases each). The ends were cut back, 4 bases at V and 2 bases at J, with 13 bases in the middle. The CDR3 extends over 15 amino acids. Germline values: CDR1 SGDLS, CDR2 YYNGEE. The CDR3 loop is CASSTRDAPYNEQFF. In nucleotides, the CDR3 is TGTGCCAGCAGCACCCGGGACGCCCCCTACAATGAGCAGTTCTTC. The full variable domain, completed using reference TRBV9 and TRBJ2-1, is DSGVTQTPKHLITATGQRVTLRCSPRSGDLSVYWYQQSLDQGLQFLIQYYNGEERAKGNILERFSAQQFPDLHSELNLSSLELGDSALYFCASSTRDAPYNEQFFGPGTRLTVL.

This rearrangement joins TRBV12-5 to TRBJ2-1, with D tentatively TRBD2 (5 bases). Germline assignment: CDR1 LGHNT and CDR2 FRNRAP. This CDR3 has 15 amino acids. The V end was cut by 6 bases, the J end by 6 bases, with 18 bases between. The CDR3 coding sequence is TGTGCTAGTGGGAACGGGGTGACGAAAACCAATGAGCAGTTCTTC. Translated: CASGNGVTKTNEQFF.

The V call is TRBV20-1, the J call TRBJ2-3, with 8 bases identical to TRBD2. Germline V gene lookup returns CDR1 DFQATT and CDR2 SNEGSKA (reference sequence). The V and J ends lost 5 bases and 3 bases, in that order; junction bases with no gene match: 16. The CDR3 spans 17 residues. CDR3 residues: CSAGGQGLAGSTDTQYF. CDR3 bases: TGCAGTGCTGGGGGCCAGGGCCTAGCGGGTAGTACAGATACGCAGTATTTT.

This clonotype was picked up many times. J is TRBJ2-3 and V is TRBV11-2; no clear D. There are 12 residues in the CDR3. V lost 2 bases to trimming and J lost 4 bases, with 4 bases between them. CDR1 and CDR2 (germline): SGHAT, FQNNGV. The CDR3 DNA follows: TGTGCCAGCAGCTTATTCCCAGATACGCAGTATTTT. It translates to CASSLFPDTQYF.

V usage is TRBV29-1 and J usage is TRBJ2-3; perhaps TRBD2 as D (6 bases). This CDR3 spans 14 amino acids. V lost 5 bases to trimming and J lost 6 bases, with 18 bases between them. Germline V lookup: CDR1 SQVTM, CDR2 ANQGSEA. This CDR3 reads CSVPGGWGMDTQYF. As DNA, the CDR3 is TGCAGCGTTCCTGGAGGGTGGGGCATGGATACGCAGTATTTT.

This clonotype showed up many times. The genes are TRBV6-1 and TRBJ1-4, with D unclear. This CDR3 region has 16 residues. V was clipped by 2 bases and J by 6 bases, with 16 bases between them. The V gene's germline CDR1 is MNHNS and CDR2 SASEGT. The CDR3 DNA reads as TGTGCCAGCAGTGAATCGAAGGCGAGCGTTGATGAAAAACTGTTTTTT. The encoded protein is CASSESKASVDEKLFF.

There are a few counts of this clonotype. The V gene is TRBV7-2, the J gene TRBJ2-5; D call uncertain. The ends were cut back, 5 bases at V and 0 bases at J, with 10 bases in the middle. This CDR3 comprises 14 residues. Germline assignment: CDR1 SGHTA and CDR2 FQGNSA. The CDR3 protein is CASSQATYQETQYF. For the CDR3, the DNA is TGTGCCAGCAGCCAAGCCACGTACCAAGAGACCCAGTACTTC.

A few counts support this clonotype. The CDR3 protein is CASSLGGITTDTQYF. CDR3 bases: TGTGCCAGCAGCTTAGGTGGGATAACCACAGATACGCAGTATTTT. The chain employs TRBV7-2 and TRBJ2-3; D remains unclear. Germline values: CDR1 SGHTA, CDR2 FQGNSA. This CDR3 has 15 residues. Deletions cut 1 base from V and 2 bases from J, with 10 bases between.

For this clonotype: Relative to the germline gene, one junction end is altered; a read error may explain this. The genes are TRBV11-2 and TRBJ2-3; possibly TRBD1 for D (8 bases). Germline CDR1 SGHAT, CDR2 FQNNGV. The CDR3 is 11 amino acids. The DNA of the CDR3 is TGTACCAGCGGCACAGGGGGGGGATGGTATTTT. Amino acids: CTSGTGGGWYF. Filled out from reference TRBV11-2 and TRBJ2-3, the complete variable domain reads EAGVAQSPRYKIIEKRQSVAFWCNPISGHATLYWYQQILGQGPKLLIQFQNNGVVDDSQLPKDRFSAERLKGVDSTLKIQPAKLEDSAVYLCTSGTGGGWYFGPGTRLTVL.

This clonotype was observed at least ten times. The gene calls are TRBV9 and TRBJ2-1; 7 nucleotides agree with TRBD2. V was pared by 0 bases and J by 9 bases, with 9 bases of the junction left unmatched. The V gene's germline CDR1 is SGDLS and CDR2 YYNGEE. The CDR3 covers 15 residues. The CDR3 region has the DNA TGTGCCAGCAGCGTAGTGGGCGGGAGTCTAAGTGAGCAGTTCTTC. It codes for CASSVVGGSLSEQFF. The whole variable domain, remainder taken from reference TRBV9 and TRBJ2-1, is DSGVTQTPKHLITATGQRVTLRCSPRSGDLSVYWYQQSLDQGLQFLIQYYNGEERAKGNILERFSAQQFPDLHSELNLSSLELGDSALYFCASSVVGGSLSEQFFGPGTRLTVL.

V and J are TRBV3-1 and TRBJ2-2; tentative D call: TRBD2 (5 bases). Between the trimmed V and J ends, which lost 7 bases and 3 bases, there was a span of 6 bases. This CDR3 has 12 amino acids. The V gene's germline CDR1 is LGHDT and CDR2 YNNKEL (reference sequence). CDR3 DNA: TGTGCCAGCACGGAGGACACCGGGGAGCTGTTTTTT. Translation: CASTEDTGELFF.

This clonotype was detected many times. This rearrangement joins TRBV27 to TRBJ2-7, with 7 bases fitting TRBD2. V was clipped by 3 bases and J by 6 bases; unmatched bases: 8. The CDR3 has 14 residues. CDR1 is MNHEY, CDR2 SMNVEV, per germline (reference sequence). CDR3 protein: CASSFSGPRGEQYF. The CDR3 DNA follows: TGTGCCAGCAGTTTTAGCGGGCCTCGGGGCGAGCAGTACTTC.

This sequence joins TRBV5-5 and TRBJ2-5; D unclear. The germline CDR1 and CDR2 sequences are SGHKS and YYEKEE (reference sequence). CDR3 length equals 13 residues. V lost 2 bases to trimming and J lost 5 bases, with 10 bases between them. The DNA for the CDR3 is TGTGCCAGCAGCTTAGGATTCTGGGAGACCCAGTACTTC. Its translation: CASSLGFWETQYF.

This clonotype was observed a few times. The rearrangement links TRBV9 to TRBJ2-3; 8 nucleotides match TRBD2. The CDR3 length is 15 residues. Germline assignment: CDR1 SGDLS and CDR2 YYNGEE. Germline trimming cut 0 bases from V and 6 bases from J; bases unmatched to any gene: 6. CDR3: CASSVAGGAGDTQYF. The CDR3 DNA sequence: TGTGCCAGCAGCGTAGCCGGGGGGGCAGGCGATACGCAGTATTTT.

CDR3 loop: CSARRADNEKLFF. In nucleotides, the CDR3 is TGCAGTGCCCGTCGGGCAGATAATGAAAAACTGTTTTTT. This chain connects TRBV20-1 to TRBJ1-4; no firm D call. The germline CDR1 and CDR2 sequences are DFQATT and SNEGSKA (reference sequence). Between the trimmed V and J ends, which lost 6 bases and 4 bases, there was a span of 12 bases. The CDR3 loop spans 13 amino acids.